This T cell receptor (beta chain) was sequenced during a study of PD-L1 blockade in urothelial cancer. Study as a whole: The patients first took atezolizumab in 2014, receiving 1,200 mg intravenously every 3 weeks. The median T cell count in blood samples was around 150,000.

The patients' disease, urothelial carcinoma, was locally advanced or metastatic. The germline V gene encodes CDR1 KGHSH and CDR2 LQKENI. The CDR3 totals 16 residues. With 3 bases clipped from V and 3 bases from J, the junction kept 4 bases outside the gene matches. The data were produced by immunoSEQ multiplex PCR, yet TCRdb's version contains in-frame clones alone and is incomplete. The table shows approximately 100,000 clones, with 91% occurring only once. The sample in question was PBMCs, obtained around atezolizumab (anti-PD-L1) treatment. The V and J genes are TRBV18 and TRBJ2-5, with 13 bases fitting TRBD2. The receptor was derived from a woman of 80 years or more with urothelial cancer. This CDR3 is CASSPQGLAGKETQYF. In DNA form, the CDR3 reads TGTGCCAGCTCACCGCAGGGACTAGCGGGGAAAGAGACCCAGTACTTC.